These T cell receptor beta chains were read from a single sample in a study of shared clonotypes between healthy human individuals. The method was immunoSEQ multiplex PCR; TCRdb's version includes in-frame clones alone and lacks a portion of them. This repertoire shows about 2.3 million clones, about 92% found once; its top ten account for 0.35% to 0.5%. Sequencing was performed on naive CD4+ T cells from PBMCs. The receptors derive from a young man in good health. Some clones in this sample may be carry-over from other donors' samples. The CDR3 runs from the conserved cysteine through the conserved F or W. A D gene is named only where the DNA matches it firmly. Expanded clones are given a class, and other clones once, few, many or no size at all.

d_gene,v_gene,len,j_gene,abundance,CDR3aa,CDR3nt
TRBD1,TRBV19,15,TRBJ2-7,.,CASSILGTGAYEQYF,TGTGCCAGTAGTATCCTAGGGACAGGGGCCTACGAGCAGTACTTC
.,TRBV7-2,12,TRBJ2-7,.,CASSLSMLEQYF,TGTGCCAGCAGCCTCTCTATGCTCGAGCAGTACTTC
TRBD2,TRBV5-1,17,TRBJ2-1,once,CASSLTPPSGSYNEQFF,TGCGCCAGCAGCTTGACCCCTCCTAGCGGGAGCTACAATGAGCAGTTCTTC
TRBD2,TRBV2,15,TRBJ2-3,.,CASTGTSGDGDTQYF,TGTGCCAGCACCGGGACTAGCGGAGACGGAGATACGCAGTATTTT
.,TRBV28,14,TRBJ2-7,.,CASGMGGLAYEQYF,TGTGCCAGTGGCATGGGGGGCCTAGCCTACGAGCAGTACTTC
.,TRBV4-1,17,TRBJ2-1,.,CASSQTGPQGTYNEQFF,TGCGCCAGCAGCCAAACGGGGCCGCAGGGGACCTACAATGAGCAGTTCTTC
TRBD2,TRBV6-4,14,TRBJ2-1,.,CASRVSGSIHEQFF,TGTGCCAGCAGAGTAAGCGGGAGTATCCATGAGCAGTTCTTC
.,TRBV18,15,TRBJ2-7,.,CASSPTVGGYYEQYF,TGTGCCAGCTCCCCTACCGTCGGGGGATACTACGAGCAGTACTTC
.,TRBV29-1,14,TRBJ2-5,.,CSVDRISPGGTQYF,TGCAGCGTAGACCGGATTTCCCCCGGTGGTACCCAGTACTTC
.,TRBV7-3,16,TRBJ2-2,.,CASSLFPSSNTGELFF,TGTGCCAGCAGCTTATTCCCGTCCTCGAACACCGGGGAGCTGTTTTTT
.,TRBV7-3,12,TRBJ2-7,once,CASSQGGSEQYF,TGTGCCAGCAGCCAGGGCGGCTCCGAGCAGTACTTC
.,TRBV4-2,15,TRBJ2-7,few,CASSRGHSGSREQYF,TGTGCCAGCAGCCGAGGCCACTCAGGGTCGAGAGAGCAGTACTTC
TRBD2,TRBV5-4,15,TRBJ2-5,.,CASSFGLAGQETQYF,TGTGCCAGCAGCTTCGGACTAGCGGGTCAAGAGACCCAGTACTTC
.,TRBV19,13,TRBJ1-1,.,CATGGRANTEAFF,TGTGCCACCGGGGGACGGGCGAACACTGAAGCTTTCTTT
TRBD2,TRBV9,16,TRBJ2-2,.,CASSVSSGRAPGELFF,TGTGCCAGCAGCGTATCTAGCGGGAGGGCCCCCGGGGAGCTGTTTTTT